This T cell receptor beta chain was sequenced during a study of blood T cell repertoires in COVID-19. Germline CDR1 is LNHDA and CDR2 is SQIVND (reference sequence). Trimming cost V 4 bases and J 3 bases, with 13 bases left between them. This CDR3 contains 14 residues. Donors in Cohort 3 who had recovered were those with two negative PCRs, healthcare professional clearance, or resolution of their symptoms. Assay used: immunoSEQ multiplex PCR; TCRdb lists only in-frame clones, some missing. The sample lists under 450,000 clones; roughly four fifths were seen once. V usage is TRBV19 and J usage is TRBJ2-7, with D possibly matching TRBD1 (6 bases). Sequencing used PBMCs or T cells enriched from blood (not recorded which). This clonotype originated in a woman aged 45-65 years who had recovered from COVID-19. This CDR3 reads CASSTDRSLYEQYF. The CDR3 nucleotides read TGTGCCAGTAGTACCGACAGGTCCCTCTACGAGCAGTACTTC.